What follows describes a single T cell receptor beta chain. Its matching antigen is unknown. One end of the junction does not line up with germline, which may come from a read error. The source of the sample is a study of response to subunit inactivated influenza vaccine. This CDR3 has 13 amino acids. CDR1 and CDR2 from the germline V gene are MGHDK and SYGVNS. Each CDR3 protein is one row after TCRdb ran MiXCR on the RT-PCR reads. In the table there are around 570,000 distinct CDR3 sequences, 7.6% of which are singletons. The study, taken as a whole, reports: Authors proposed each seasonal influenza vaccination draws in few new T cells.

The sequence came from a man aged 50 to 69 who received an inactivated influenza vaccine. The chain combines TRBV25-1 with TRBJ2-1; 8 bases match TRBD2. Sequenced here: PBMCs from blood, sampled less than 30 months after vaccination. DNA of the CDR3: TGTGCCAGCAGCACCGGGACTAGAGTGGAGCTGTTCTTC. Encoded protein: CASSTGTRVELFF.